A selection of T cell receptor beta chains follows, all from one sample in a study of tissue T cells after allogeneic stem cell transplantation. Clones were sequenced by immunoSEQ multiplex PCR, and TCRdb holds only the in-frame ones, with some missing. The sample lists 20,000 to 30,000 clones, 91% occurring once. The specimen was blood, collected before transplantation. The receptors come from a male donor older than 55 who later had graft-versus-host disease after an allogeneic stem cell transplant. Both conserved end residues are part of each CDR3. D genes are given only for firm matches. Where a row states a size, it is once, few, many or the class of an expanded clone; other rows omit it.

CDR3 DNA | CDR3 protein | J gene | V gene | CDR3 length | D gene | clone size
TGTGCCAGCAGTTACTCGATCACCGGGGAGCTGTTTTTT | CASSYSITGELFF | TRBJ2-2 | TRBV6-5 | 13 | NA | NA
TGTGCCAGCAGTTCTCCGAGCACTGAAGCTTTCTTT | CASSSPSTEAFF | TRBJ1-1 | TRBV6-2/TRBV6-3 | 12 | NA | NA
TGCGCCAGCAGCTTGGAGGAGTACTATGGCTACACCTTC | CASSLEEYYGYTF | TRBJ1-2 | TRBV5-1 | 13 | NA | NA
TGTGCCAGCAGCGTGACACAGGGTACGACCGGGGAGCTGTTTTTT | CASSVTQGTTGELFF | TRBJ2-2 | TRBV9 | 15 | NA | NA
TGTGCCAGCTCACCATCGGGCGGGGACCTCTCCTACGAGCAGTACTTC | CASSPSGGDLSYEQYF | TRBJ2-7 | TRBV18 | 16 | NA | NA
TGTGCCAGCTCACCAGACAGGATTTACGCTAATGAAAAACTGTTTTTT | CASSPDRIYANEKLFF | TRBJ1-4 | TRBV18 | 16 | NA | NA
TGTGCCAGCAGCTCCTTTTACGAGCAGTACTTC | CASSSFYEQYF | TRBJ2-7 | TRBV7-9 | 11 | NA | NA
TGTGCCAGCAGCCAAGGAAAATACGAGCAGTACTTC | CASSQGKYEQYF | TRBJ2-7 | TRBV4-2 | 12 | NA | NA
TGTGCCAGTAGTATTGGCAGGGGCTACTACGAGCAGTACTTC | CASSIGRGYYEQYF | TRBJ2-7 | TRBV19 | 14 | NA | NA
TGTGCCAGCACGACCAAAGAGACCCAGTACTTC | CASTTKETQYF | TRBJ2-5 | TRBV7-9 | 11 | NA | NA
TGCGCCAGCAGCTTTGGTGATGCGGAGGCCCAGTACTTC | CASSFGDAEAQYF | TRBJ2-5 | TRBV5-1 | 13 | NA | NA
TGTGCCAGCAGGCGCAGCGAGGCCTTGGATGGCTACACCTTC | CASRRSEALDGYTF | TRBJ1-2 | TRBV2 | 14 | NA | NA
TGTGCCAGCAGCCAAAGTGGAGGGATCGCCTTC | CASSQSGGIAF | TRBJ1-2 | TRBV7-9 | 11 | NA | NA
TGTGCCAGCAGCTTACGGGGCGGCAGTGAGCAGTTCTTC | CASSLRGGSEQFF | TRBJ2-1 | TRBV11-1 | 13 | NA | once
TGTGCCAGCAGCGTAGATGGTAACAATCCCTACGAGCAGTACTTC | CASSVDGNNPYEQYF | TRBJ2-7 | TRBV9 | 15 | NA | NA
TGTGCCAGCAGCCAAGAACTGGGGGCGTTAGGCTACACCTTC | CASSQELGALGYTF | TRBJ1-2 | TRBV3-1/TRBV3-2 | 14 | NA | NA
TGTGCCAGCAGCTTAGGAGTACTTCTGGACGAGCAGTACTTC | CASSLGVLLDEQYF | TRBJ2-7 | TRBV7-2 | 14 | NA | NA
TGTGCCAGCAGCTTAGCGGTGACAGGGGGCACTGAAGCTTTCTTT | CASSLAVTGGTEAFF | TRBJ1-1 | TRBV7-9 | 15 | TRBD1 | NA
TGTGCCAGCGGCTACAGACAGGGAGATGAAGCTTTCTTT | CASGYRQGDEAFF | TRBJ1-1 | TRBV6-6 | 13 | TRBD1 | NA
TGTGCCAGCAGTTCGCGGGACGGTAACACTGAAGCTTTCTTT | CASSSRDGNTEAFF | TRBJ1-1 | TRBV6-5 | 14 | NA | NA
TGTGCCAGCAGCTTGTTGTCAGGGCTTAACTATGGCTACACCTTC | CASSLLSGLNYGYTF | TRBJ1-2 | TRBV5-6 | 15 | NA | NA
TGTGCCAGCAGTTCGTTAACGGCTGCCACCGGGGAGCTGTTTTTT | CASSSLTAATGELFF | TRBJ2-2 | TRBV28 | 15 | NA | NA
TGTGCCAGCAGCTACCTCGGGGGCCCCCCAAGAAATGAGCAGTTCTTC | CASSYLGGPPRNEQFF | TRBJ2-1 | TRBV7-2 | 16 | NA | NA
TGTGCCAGCAGCCCCTTTGTCTCAGATACGCAGTATTTT | CASSPFVSDTQYF | TRBJ2-3 | TRBV7-3 | 13 | NA | NA
TGCGCCAGCAGCTTCGGGAGGGGGATGGGGGAGACCCAGTACTTC | CASSFGRGMGETQYF | TRBJ2-5 | TRBV5-1 | 15 | TRBD2 | NA
TGTGCCAGCAGTCCTAGCGGGGTTGAGCAGTTCTTC | CASSPSGVEQFF | TRBJ2-1 | TRBV12-3/TRBV12-4 | 12 | TRBD2 | NA
TGTGCCACCTGCGAGGAAGCTGACCAGTACTTC | CATCEEADQYF | TRBJ2-5 | TRBV10-3 | 11 | NA | NA
TGTGCCAGCAGCGATCTACTAGCGGGAGATCTTCGTACGCAGTATTTT | CASSDLLAGDLRTQYF | TRBJ2-3 | TRBV28 | 16 | TRBD2 | NA
TGCAGCGTTTCGACAGGGGGCGGCAATCAGCCCCAGCATTTT | CSVSTGGGNQPQHF | TRBJ1-5 | TRBV29-1 | 14 | TRBD1 | NA
TGTGCCAGCAGCTTGGGGGCCGGGGGCACTGAAGCTTTCTTT | CASSLGAGGTEAFF | TRBJ1-1 | TRBV5-6 | 14 | NA | NA
TGCGCCAGCAGCTGGATGAGCAACACTGAAGCTTTCTTT | CASSWMSNTEAFF | TRBJ1-1 | TRBV5-1 | 13 | NA | NA
TGTGCCAGCCAGACAGGGATCTCCTACGAGCAGTACTTC | CASQTGISYEQYF | TRBJ2-7 | TRBV2 | 13 | TRBD1 | NA
TGCGCCAGCAGCTTGCAGGCGCTCGGAAACACCATATATTTT | CASSLQALGNTIYF | TRBJ1-3 | TRBV5-1 | 14 | NA | NA
TGTGCCAGCAGCTTTGAAGGACGGGCTTGGGGTCTGTTTTTT | CASSFEGRAWGLFF | TRBJ1-4 | TRBV5-4 | 14 | NA | few
TGTGCCAGCAGTTCAGAACGCCAGACCCAGTACTTC | CASSSERQTQYF | TRBJ2-5 | TRBV12-3/TRBV12-4 | 12 | NA | NA
TGCGCCAGCAGCCCGGCTAGCGGGGCCCCAGATACGCAGTATTTT | CASSPASGAPDTQYF | TRBJ2-3 | TRBV5-1 | 15 | TRBD2 | NA
TGCGCCAGCAGCTTGGAAGGCAGAACTAACTATGGCTACACCTTC | CASSLEGRTNYGYTF | TRBJ1-2 | TRBV5-1 | 15 | NA | NA
TGTGCCACCAGTGATCAGAAGTTAGCGGGAGGCATTAATGAGCAGTTCTTC | CATSDQKLAGGINEQFF | TRBJ2-1 | TRBV24-1 | 17 | TRBD2 | NA
TGTGCCATCAGTGAGGCAGCCGGGACAGCAAATTCACCCCTCCACTTT | CAISEAAGTANSPLHF | TRBJ1-6 | TRBV10-3 | 16 | TRBD1 | NA